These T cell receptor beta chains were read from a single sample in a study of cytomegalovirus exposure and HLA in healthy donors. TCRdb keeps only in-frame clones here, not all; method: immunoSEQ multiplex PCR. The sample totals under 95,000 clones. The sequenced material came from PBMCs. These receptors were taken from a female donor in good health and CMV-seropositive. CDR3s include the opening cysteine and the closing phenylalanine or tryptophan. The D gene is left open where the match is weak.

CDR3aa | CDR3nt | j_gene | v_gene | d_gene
CASRVRQGRDTQYF | TGTGCCAGCAGAGTGCGACAGGGGAGAGATACGCAGTATTTT | TRBJ2-3 | TRBV2 | TRBD1
CASSPLAGGQDTQYF | TGTGCCAGCTCACCACTAGCGGGAGGACAAGATACGCAGTATTTT | TRBJ2-3 | TRBV18 | TRBD2
CSANGQGTYEQYF | TGCAGCGCTAACGGACAGGGAACGTACGAGCAGTACTTC | TRBJ2-7 | TRBV29-1 | TRBD1
CASSLRQGQRGYTF | TGTGCCAGCAGCCTCCGACAGGGGCAAAGAGGCTACACCTTC | TRBJ1-2 | TRBV7-2 | TRBD1
CASSAGSSASGFGVEQFF | TGTGCCAGCAGTGCGGGATCGTCGGCTAGCGGGTTTGGGGTTGAGCAGTTCTTC | TRBJ2-1 | TRBV28 | TRBD2
CATSRGDIRGYTF | TGTGCCACCAGCAGAGGGGACATCCGGGGCTACACCTTC | TRBJ1-2 | TRBV15 | .
CASSLDTVNYGYTF | TGTGCCAGCAGCTTAGATACGGTTAACTATGGCTACACCTTC | TRBJ1-2 | TRBV7-9 | .
CASSYGGGMNTEAFF | TGTGCCAGCAGTTACGGGGGCGGTATGAACACTGAAGCTTTCTTT | TRBJ1-1 | TRBV6-5 | .
CASSPNTYEQYF | TGTGCCAGCAGCCCCAACACCTACGAGCAGTACTTC | TRBJ2-7 | TRBV7-9 | .
CASSEGQGEHSPLHF | TGTGCCAGCAGCGAGGGACAGGGGGAACATTCACCCCTCCACTTT | TRBJ1-6 | TRBV9 | TRBD1
CASSESAGYEQYF | TGTGCCAGCAGCGAGTCCGCGGGGTACGAGCAGTACTTC | TRBJ2-7 | TRBV7-2 | .
CSVTGWDRGVYGYTF | TGCAGCGTCACAGGATGGGACAGGGGTGTCTATGGCTACACCTTC | TRBJ1-2 | TRBV29-1 | TRBD1
CATSIRGLAEETQYF | TGTGCCACCTCCATCAGGGGACTAGCGGAAGAGACCCAGTACTTC | TRBJ2-5 | TRBV6-1 | TRBD2
CSVLRAGARGEQYF | TGCAGCGTTCTCCGGGCAGGGGCAAGGGGAGAGCAGTACTTC | TRBJ2-7 | TRBV29-1 | .
CASSQGVAGEETQYF | TGTGCCAGCAGCCAGGGAGTAGCGGGAGAAGAGACCCAGTACTTC | TRBJ2-5 | TRBV4-2 | TRBD2
CASSFDRGYGYTF | TGTGCCAGCAGCTTCGACAGGGGATACGGCTACACCTTC | TRBJ1-2 | TRBV5-4 | TRBD1
CASSTRQALSNEQFF | TGTGCCAGCAGCACCCGACAGGCCCTAAGCAATGAGCAGTTCTTC | TRBJ2-1 | TRBV11-3 | .
CSVGGFFAYEQYF | TGCAGCGTTGGCGGATTCTTCGCCTACGAGCAGTACTTC | TRBJ2-7 | TRBV29-1 | .
CASSPRQGIDSPLHF | TGTGCCAGCAGCCCCCGACAGGGGATAGATTCACCCCTACACTTT | TRBJ1-6 | TRBV7-9 | TRBD1
CASSRDTSVDEQYF | TGCGCCAGCAGCAGAGATACTAGTGTCGACGAGCAGTACTTC | TRBJ2-7 | TRBV5-1 | .
CASSLEFIRDRGLGANVLTF | TGCGCCAGCAGCTTGGAATTTATTAGGGACAGGGGGCTTGGGGCCAACGTCCTGACTTTC | TRBJ2-6 | TRBV5-1 | TRBD1
CASSLEGISTDTQYF | TGTGCCAGCAGCTTAGAGGGGATTAGCACAGATACGCAGTATTTT | TRBJ2-3 | TRBV7-9 | .
CSVHGRLSGNTIYF | TGCAGCGTCCACGGGAGGCTCTCTGGAAACACCATATATTTT | TRBJ1-3 | TRBV29-1 | .
CASSVGFQGSGANVLTF | TGTGCCAGCAGCGTAGGATTCCAGGGCTCTGGGGCCAACGTCCTGACTTTC | TRBJ2-6 | TRBV9 | .
CASSATGQGAQTNEKLFF | TGTGCCAGCAGCGCAACAGGACAGGGGGCGCAAACTAATGAAAAACTGTTTTTT | TRBJ1-4 | TRBV9 | TRBD1
CSAGQGQSGANVLTF | TGCAGCGCAGGACAGGGGCAGAGTGGGGCCAACGTCCTGACTTTC | TRBJ2-6 | TRBV29-1 | TRBD1
CASSSTGGRDLKNIQYF | TGTGCCAGCAGCTCAACGGGGGGAAGGGATCTCAAAAACATTCAGTACTTC | TRBJ2-4 | TRBV7-9 | TRBD2
CASSQDAGYEQYF | TGCGCCAGCAGCCAAGATGCAGGCTACGAGCAGTACTTC | TRBJ2-7 | TRBV4-3 | .
CASRWVTGRTDTQYF | TGTGCCAGCAGATGGGTGACAGGGCGCACAGATACGCAGTATTTT | TRBJ2-3 | TRBV6-5 | TRBD1
CASSAVGVTQYF | TGTGCCAGCAGTGCAGTCGGGGTGACCCAGTACTTC | TRBJ2-5 | TRBV25-1 | .
CASSYSGQGYEQYF | TGTGCCAGCAGTTACTCTGGGCAGGGCTACGAGCAGTACTTC | TRBJ2-7 | TRBV6-5 | .
CASLEARNAEAFF | TGTGCCAGTTTAGAGGCTAGGAACGCTGAAGCTTTCTTT | TRBJ1-1 | TRBV18 | .
CASRSLGTSGSNEQFF | TGCGCCAGCAGATCACTCGGGACTAGCGGGAGCAATGAGCAGTTCTTC | TRBJ2-1 | TRBV5-1 | TRBD2
CASSLGTGGANYGYTF | TGTGCCAGTAGCCTCGGGACAGGGGGCGCTAACTATGGCTACACCTTC | TRBJ1-2 | TRBV19 | TRBD1
CASSFGQASQPQHF | TGTGCCAGCAGCTTCGGACAGGCGAGTCAGCCCCAGCATTTT | TRBJ1-5 | TRBV7-8 | TRBD1
CASSFHSNSPLHF | TGTGCCAGCAGCTTTCACTCCAATTCACCCCTCCACTTT | TRBJ1-6 | TRBV13 | .
CASSPTGGDEKLFF | TGCGCCAGCAGCCCCACGGGGGGGGATGAAAAACTGTTTTTT | TRBJ1-4 | TRBV4-1 | .
CASSVTQYNSPLHF | TGTGCCAGCAGCGTAACACAATATAATTCACCCCTCCACTTT | TRBJ1-6 | TRBV9 | .
CASSRGTSGDNEQFF | TGCGCCAGCAGCCGAGGGACTAGCGGTGACAATGAGCAGTTCTTC | TRBJ2-1 | TRBV4-1 | TRBD2
CASSSNAGTGDRTHSYEQYF | TGTGCCAGCTCATCTAACGCCGGGACAGGGGACCGTACGCACTCCTACGAGCAGTACTTC | TRBJ2-7 | TRBV18 | TRBD1
CASSTRQGADTIYF | TGTGCCAGTAGTACTCGACAGGGAGCAGACACCATATATTTT | TRBJ1-3 | TRBV19 | TRBD1
CASGLAGTYEQYF | TGTGCCAGCGGACTAGCGGGAACCTACGAGCAGTACTTC | TRBJ2-7 | TRBV28 | TRBD2